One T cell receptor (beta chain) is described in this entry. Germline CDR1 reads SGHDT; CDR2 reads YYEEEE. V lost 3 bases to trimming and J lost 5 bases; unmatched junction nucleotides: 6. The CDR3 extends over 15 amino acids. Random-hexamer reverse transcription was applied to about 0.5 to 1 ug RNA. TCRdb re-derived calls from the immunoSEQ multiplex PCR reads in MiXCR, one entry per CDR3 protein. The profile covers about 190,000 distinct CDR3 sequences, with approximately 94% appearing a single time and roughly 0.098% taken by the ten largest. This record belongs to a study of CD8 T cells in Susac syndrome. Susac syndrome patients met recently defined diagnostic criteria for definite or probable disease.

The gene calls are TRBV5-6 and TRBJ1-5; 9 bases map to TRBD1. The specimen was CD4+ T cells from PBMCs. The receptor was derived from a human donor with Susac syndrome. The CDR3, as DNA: TGTGCCAGCAGCTGGGGACAGGGACTGGATCAGCCCCAGCATTTT. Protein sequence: CASSWGQGLDQPQHF.